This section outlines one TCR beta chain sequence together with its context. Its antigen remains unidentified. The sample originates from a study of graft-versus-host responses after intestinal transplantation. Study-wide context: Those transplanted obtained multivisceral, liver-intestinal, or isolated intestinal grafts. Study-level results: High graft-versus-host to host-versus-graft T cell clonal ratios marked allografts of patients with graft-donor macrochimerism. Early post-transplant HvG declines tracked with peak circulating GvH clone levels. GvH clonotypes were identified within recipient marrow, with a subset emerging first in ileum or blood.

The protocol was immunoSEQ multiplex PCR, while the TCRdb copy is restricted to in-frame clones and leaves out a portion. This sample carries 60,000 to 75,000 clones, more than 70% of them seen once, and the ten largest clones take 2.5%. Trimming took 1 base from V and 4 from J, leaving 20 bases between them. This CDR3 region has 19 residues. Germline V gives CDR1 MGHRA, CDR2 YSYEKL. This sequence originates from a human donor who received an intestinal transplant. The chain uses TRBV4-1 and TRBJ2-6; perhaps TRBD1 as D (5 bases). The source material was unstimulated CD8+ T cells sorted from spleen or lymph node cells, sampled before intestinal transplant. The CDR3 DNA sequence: TGCGCCAGCAGCCAAGGGGGCGTATGGGGTAGGTCAGGGGCCAACGTCCTGACTTTC. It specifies CASSQGGVWGRSGANVLTF.